This T cell receptor beta chain is from a study of identical twins. Addition of a universal primer site occurred through template switching, and cDNA carried unique molecular identifiers. TCRdb re-analysed the 5' RACE reads in MiXCR, keeping a single row per CDR3 protein. The table lists roughly 690,000 distinct CDR3 sequences, around 5.7% of them singletons. The CDR3 contains 16 residues. Trimming left V 0 bases short and J 0 bases short, with 11 bases between. In germline, CDR1 is LNHNV, CDR2 YYDKDF (reference sequence). This clonotype was counted ten times or more. Its antigen is currently unknown. Study outcomes and limitations: Cross-sectional statistics underpinned the conclusions; the same donors were not followed. In cord blood, abundant beta clonotypes had fewer insertions; memory showed no trend.

The source of this sequence is a young man in good health. The sample taken for sequencing was naive T cells sorted from blood. The chain has TRBV15 and TRBJ1-2; no definite D call. The CDR3 loop is CATSRDMADTNYGYTF. As DNA, the CDR3 is TGTGCCACCAGCAGAGATATGGCGGATACTAACTATGGCTACACCTTC.